These 5 T cell receptor beta chains originate from one sample sequenced in a study of T cell repertoires in cytomegalovirus infection. TCRdb recomputed calls from the reads with MiXCR, one row per CDR3 protein. The data contain hundreds of thousands of distinct CDR3 sequences, 11% of them singletons. Sample: PBMCs. The receptors shown here come from a human donor in good health (CMV status not recorded). Some clones in this sample may be carry-over from other donors' samples.

The chain has TRBV7-2 and TRBJ2-5; 7 bases agree with TRBD2. CDR1 and CDR2 from the germline V gene are SGHTA and FQGNSA. The CDR3 is 16 amino acids. Unmatched junction bases numbered 13, after V lost 4 bases and J lost 5 bases. The DNA for the CDR3 is TGTGCCAGCAGCTGGGGGGGGGAGGGCACGCAGGAGACCCAGTACTTC. It encodes CASSWGGEGTQETQYF.

This clonotype was counted at least ten times. The chain joins TRBV7-6 to TRBJ1-3; tentative D call: TRBD1 (5 bases). Trimming shortened V by 0 bases and J by 0 bases, and 12 bases separated the two germline ends. The CDR3 totals 17 residues. Germline assignment: CDR1 SGHVS and CDR2 FNYEAQ. In DNA form, the CDR3 reads TGTGCCAGCAGCTTAGCGGGGAGACAGACCTCTGGAAACACCATATATTTT. Translating it yields CASSLAGRQTSGNTIYF.

This clonotype was recorded at least ten times. V gene TRBV20-1 combines with J gene TRBJ2-7, with 8 bases lining up with TRBD2. The CDR3 is 16 residues long. Germline loops: CDR1 DFQATT, CDR2 SNEGSKA (reference sequence). V dropped 3 bases and J dropped 5; count of bases not matched to a gene: 15. The CDR3 DNA is TGCAGTGCTAGTCGACCCGCTAGCGGGCGCGGCCACGAGCAGTACTTC. Translating it yields CSASRPASGRGHEQYF.

This clonotype was seen many times. The chain has TRBV7-2 and TRBJ2-3; no definite D call. Deletions cut 5 bases from V and 4 bases from J, with 22 bases between. CDR1 and CDR2 (germline): SGHTA, FQGNSA. The CDR3 spans 17 residues. The CDR3 DNA reads TGTGCCAGCAGCACATGGACCAGCCCTACTAATCCAGATACGCAGTATTTT. Translating gives CASSTWTSPTNPDTQYF. Variable domain in full (rest from reference TRBV7-2 and TRBJ2-3): GAGVSQSPSNKVTEKGKDVELRCDPISGHTALYWYRQSLGQGLEFLIYFQGNSAPDKSGLPSDRFSAERTGGSVSTLTIQRTQQEDSAVYLCASSTWTSPTNPDTQYFGPGTRLTVL.

The J gene is TRBJ2-2, the V gene TRBV29-1, with D uncertain. V shed 5 bases and J shed 5 bases, with 27 bases lying between them. Germline V CDR1 and CDR2: SQVTM, ANQGSEA. The CDR3 runs 18 residues. This CDR3 reads CSVTKGSFIGQGTGELFF. The CDR3 DNA follows: TGCAGCGTTACAAAAGGGTCCTTCATTGGGCAAGGTACCGGGGAGCTGTTTTTT.